This T cell receptor (beta chain) comes out of a study of cytomegalovirus exposure and HLA in healthy donors. This CDR3 comprises 17 residues. With 3 bases clipped from V and 8 bases from J, the junction kept 11 bases outside the gene matches. Germline assignment: CDR1 SGDLS and CDR2 YYNGEE. General study results and limits: Because they were indistinguishable, some V segments, including TRBV6-2 and TRBV6-3, were excluded. In a later analysis, parvovirus B19, influenza, CMV and Epstein-Barr virus appeared linked to several top co-occurrence clusters. Among the sequence variants, a highly shared cluster was likely an artifact of sequencing.

Details on this clone: No antigen is known for it.

It was with 60 Vbeta and 13 Jbeta primers that the PCR ran. Method: immunoSEQ multiplex PCR; TCRdb's copy keeps in-frame clones and lacks some. The sample has fewer than 300,000 clones, under 90% seen once; the top ten hold more than 0.3%. The receptor's source is a girl aged 2 to 10 in good health and CMV-seronegative. The chain recombines TRBV9 with TRBJ2-1, with 13 positions matching TRBD2. The sequenced sample was PBMCs. DNA for the CDR3: TGTGCCAGCAGCGAACGACTAGCGGGAGGAAGGCGGGATGAGCAGTTCTTC. Encoded protein: CASSERLAGGRRDEQFF. The full variable domain, rest sourced from reference TRBV9 and TRBJ2-1, is DSGVTQTPKHLITATGQRVTLRCSPRSGDLSVYWYQQSLDQGLQFLIQYYNGEERAKGNILERFSAQQFPDLHSELNLSSLELGDSALYFCASSERLAGGRRDEQFFGPGTRLTVL.